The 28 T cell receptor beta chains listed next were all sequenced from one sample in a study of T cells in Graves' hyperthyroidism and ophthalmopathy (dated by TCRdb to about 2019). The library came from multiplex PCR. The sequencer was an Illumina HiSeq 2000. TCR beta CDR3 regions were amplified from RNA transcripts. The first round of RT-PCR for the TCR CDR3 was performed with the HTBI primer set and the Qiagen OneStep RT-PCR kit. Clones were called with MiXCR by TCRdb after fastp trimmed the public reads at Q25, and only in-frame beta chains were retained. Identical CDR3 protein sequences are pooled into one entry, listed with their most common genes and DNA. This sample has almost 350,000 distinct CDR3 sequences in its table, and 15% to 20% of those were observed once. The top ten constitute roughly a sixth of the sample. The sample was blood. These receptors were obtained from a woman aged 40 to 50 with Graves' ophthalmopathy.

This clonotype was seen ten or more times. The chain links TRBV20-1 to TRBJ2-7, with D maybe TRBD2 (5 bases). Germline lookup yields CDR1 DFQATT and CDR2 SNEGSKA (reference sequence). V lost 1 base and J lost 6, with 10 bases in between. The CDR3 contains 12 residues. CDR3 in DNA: TGCAGTGCTAGAGTCGGTGGGAGCGAGCAGTACTTC. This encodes CSARVGGSEQYF.

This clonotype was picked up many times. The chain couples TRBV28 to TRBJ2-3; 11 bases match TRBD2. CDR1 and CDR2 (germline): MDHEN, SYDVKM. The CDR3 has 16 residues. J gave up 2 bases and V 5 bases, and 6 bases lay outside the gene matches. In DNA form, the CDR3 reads TGTGCCAGCAGTGGGCCGGGACTAGCGGACACAGATACGCAGTATTTT. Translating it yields CASSGPGLADTDTQYF.

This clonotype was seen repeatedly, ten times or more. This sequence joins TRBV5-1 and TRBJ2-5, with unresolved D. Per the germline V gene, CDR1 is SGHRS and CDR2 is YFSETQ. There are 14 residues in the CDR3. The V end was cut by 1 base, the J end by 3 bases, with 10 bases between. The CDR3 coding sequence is TGCGCCAGCAGCTTGAAGGCCCCAAAAGAGACCCAGTACTTC. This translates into CASSLKAPKETQYF. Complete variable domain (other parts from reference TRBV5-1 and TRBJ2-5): KAGVTQTPRYLIKTRGQQVTLSCSPISGHRSVSWYQQTPGQGLQFLFEYFSETQRNKGNFPGRFSGRQFSNSRSEMNVSTLELGDSALYLCASSLKAPKETQYFGPGTRLLVL.

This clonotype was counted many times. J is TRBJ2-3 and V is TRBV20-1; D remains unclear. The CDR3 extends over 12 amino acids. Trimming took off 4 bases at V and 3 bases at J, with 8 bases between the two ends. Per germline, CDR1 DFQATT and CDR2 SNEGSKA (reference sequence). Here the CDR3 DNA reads TGCAGTGCTACTCTTGGTACAGATACGCAGTATTTT. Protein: CSATLGTDTQYF.

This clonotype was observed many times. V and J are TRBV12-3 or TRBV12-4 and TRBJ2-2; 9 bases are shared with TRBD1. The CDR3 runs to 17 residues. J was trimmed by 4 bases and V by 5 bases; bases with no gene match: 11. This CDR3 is CASSPTGQGLVTGELFF. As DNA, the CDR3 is TGTGCCAGCAGTCCCACCGGACAGGGGTTGGTCACCGGGGAGCTGTTTTTT.

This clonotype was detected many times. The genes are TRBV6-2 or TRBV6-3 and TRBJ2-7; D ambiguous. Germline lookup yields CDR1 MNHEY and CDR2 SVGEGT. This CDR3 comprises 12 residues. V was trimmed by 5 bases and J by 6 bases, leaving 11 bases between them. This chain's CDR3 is CASSRRPCEQYF. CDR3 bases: TGTGCCAGCAGTCGACGCCCCTGCGAGCAGTACTTC.

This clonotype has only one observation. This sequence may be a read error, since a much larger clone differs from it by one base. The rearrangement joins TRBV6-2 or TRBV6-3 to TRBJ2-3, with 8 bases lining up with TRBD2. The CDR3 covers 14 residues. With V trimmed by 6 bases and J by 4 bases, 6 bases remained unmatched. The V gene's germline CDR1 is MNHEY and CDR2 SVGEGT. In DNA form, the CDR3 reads TGTGCCAGCAGCTACGGGCGGGAGGCAGATACGCAGTATTTT. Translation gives CASSYGREADTQYF.

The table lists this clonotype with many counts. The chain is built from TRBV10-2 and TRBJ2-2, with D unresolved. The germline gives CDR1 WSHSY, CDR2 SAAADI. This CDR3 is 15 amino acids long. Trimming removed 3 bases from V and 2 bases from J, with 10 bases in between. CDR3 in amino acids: CASSDRPANTGELFF. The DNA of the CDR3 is TGCGCCAGCAGTGATAGGCCAGCAAACACCGGGGAGCTGTTTTTT.

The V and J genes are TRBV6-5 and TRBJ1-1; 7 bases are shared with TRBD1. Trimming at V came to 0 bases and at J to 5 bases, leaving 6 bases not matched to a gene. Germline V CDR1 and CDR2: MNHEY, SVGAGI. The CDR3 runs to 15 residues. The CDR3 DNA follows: TGTGCCAGCAGTTACTCGACAGGGCGGGGGACTGAAGCTTTCTTT. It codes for CASSYSTGRGTEAFF.

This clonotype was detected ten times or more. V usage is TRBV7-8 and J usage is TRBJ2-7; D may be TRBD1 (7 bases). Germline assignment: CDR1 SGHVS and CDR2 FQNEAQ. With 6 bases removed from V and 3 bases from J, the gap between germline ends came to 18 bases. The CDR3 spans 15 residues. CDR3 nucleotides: TGTGCCAGCAGGGAGGGGGCGAATATTATCTACGAGCAGTACTTC. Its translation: CASREGANIIYEQYF.

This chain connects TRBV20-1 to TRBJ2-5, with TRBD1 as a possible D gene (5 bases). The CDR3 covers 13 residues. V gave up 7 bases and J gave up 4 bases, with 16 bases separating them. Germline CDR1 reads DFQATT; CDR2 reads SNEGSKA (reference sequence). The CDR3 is CSVINRNVETQYF. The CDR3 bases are TGCAGTGTTATTAACAGGAACGTAGAGACCCAGTACTTC.

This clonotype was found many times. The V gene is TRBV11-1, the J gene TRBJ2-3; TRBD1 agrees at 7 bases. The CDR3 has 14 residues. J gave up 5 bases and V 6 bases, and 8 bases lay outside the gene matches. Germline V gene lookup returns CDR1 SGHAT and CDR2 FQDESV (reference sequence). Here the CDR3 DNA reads TGTGCCAGCAGGTTAACAGGGGCAATAGATACGCAGTATTTT. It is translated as CASRLTGAIDTQYF.

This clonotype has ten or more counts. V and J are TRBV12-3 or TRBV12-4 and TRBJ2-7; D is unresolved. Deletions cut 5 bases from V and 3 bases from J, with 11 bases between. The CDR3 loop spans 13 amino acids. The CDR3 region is CASSPLKVYEQYF. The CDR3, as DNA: TGTGCCAGCAGTCCTCTTAAGGTCTACGAGCAGTACTTC.

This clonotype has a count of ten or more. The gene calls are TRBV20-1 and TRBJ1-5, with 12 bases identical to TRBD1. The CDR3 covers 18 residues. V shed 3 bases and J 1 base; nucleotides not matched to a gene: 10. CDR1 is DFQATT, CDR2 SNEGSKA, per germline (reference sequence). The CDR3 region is CSARETGTGGVSNQPQHF. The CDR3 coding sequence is TGCAGTGCTAGGGAAACCGGGACAGGGGGCGTCAGCAATCAGCCCCAGCATTTT.

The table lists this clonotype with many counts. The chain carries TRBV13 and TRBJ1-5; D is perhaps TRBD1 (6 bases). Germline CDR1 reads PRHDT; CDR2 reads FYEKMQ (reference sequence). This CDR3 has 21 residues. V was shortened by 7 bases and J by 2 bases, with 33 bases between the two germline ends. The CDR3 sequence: CASIFGSRGQAAIYGNQPQHF. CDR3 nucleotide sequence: TGTGCCAGCATCTTTGGGTCTCGGGGACAAGCTGCCATATATGGCAATCAGCCCCAGCATTTT.

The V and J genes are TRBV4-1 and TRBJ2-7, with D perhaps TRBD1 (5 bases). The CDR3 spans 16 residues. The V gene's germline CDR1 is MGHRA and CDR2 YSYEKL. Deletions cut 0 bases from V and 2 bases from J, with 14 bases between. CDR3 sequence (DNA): TGCGCCAGCAGCCAAGACCCGACAGTTCTTCCCTACGAGCAGTACTTC. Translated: CASSQDPTVLPYEQYF.

The CDR3 protein is CASSEADTEAFF. The DNA for the CDR3 is TGTGCCAGCAGTGAAGCAGACACTGAAGCTTTCTTT. V usage is TRBV2 and J usage is TRBJ1-1, with no clear D. Germline CDR1 SNHLY, CDR2 FYNNEI. The CDR3 spans 12 residues. Trimming took off 0 bases at V and 3 bases at J, with 2 bases between the two ends.

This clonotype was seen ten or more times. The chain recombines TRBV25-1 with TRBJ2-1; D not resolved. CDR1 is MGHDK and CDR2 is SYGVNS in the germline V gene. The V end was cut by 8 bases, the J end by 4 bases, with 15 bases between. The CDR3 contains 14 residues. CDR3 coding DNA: TGTGCCAGCCTCGGTCAGACCAGTTACAATGAGCAGTTCTTC. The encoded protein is CASLGQTSYNEQFF.

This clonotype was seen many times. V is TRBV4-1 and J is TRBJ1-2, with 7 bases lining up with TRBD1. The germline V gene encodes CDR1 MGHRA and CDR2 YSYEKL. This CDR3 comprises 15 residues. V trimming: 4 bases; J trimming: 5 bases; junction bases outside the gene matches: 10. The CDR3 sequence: CASSPEMRDSYGYTF. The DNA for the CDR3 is TGCGCCAGCAGCCCCGAAATGCGGGACAGTTATGGCTACACCTTC.

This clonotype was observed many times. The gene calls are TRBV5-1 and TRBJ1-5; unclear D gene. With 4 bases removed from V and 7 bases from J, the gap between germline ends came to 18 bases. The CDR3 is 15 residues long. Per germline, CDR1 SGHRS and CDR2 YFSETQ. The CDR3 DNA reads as TGCGCCAGCAGCACCGGGCCAGGAGATCAACAGCCCCAGCATTTT. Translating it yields CASSTGPGDQQPQHF.

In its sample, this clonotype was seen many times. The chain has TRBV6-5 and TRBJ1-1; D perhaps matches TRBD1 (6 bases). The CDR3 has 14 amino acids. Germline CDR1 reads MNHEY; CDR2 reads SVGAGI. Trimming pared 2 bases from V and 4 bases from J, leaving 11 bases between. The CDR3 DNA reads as TGTGCCAGCAGTTACGGGGGGGCGGCCACTGAAGCTTTCTTT. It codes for CASSYGGAATEAFF.

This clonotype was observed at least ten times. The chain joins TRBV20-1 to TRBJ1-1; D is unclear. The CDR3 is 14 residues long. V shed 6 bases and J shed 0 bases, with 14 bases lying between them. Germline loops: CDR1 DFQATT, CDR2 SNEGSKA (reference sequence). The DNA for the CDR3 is TGCAGTGCCAGCGCGGAGAATCTGAACACTGAAGCTTTCTTT. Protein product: CSASAENLNTEAFF.

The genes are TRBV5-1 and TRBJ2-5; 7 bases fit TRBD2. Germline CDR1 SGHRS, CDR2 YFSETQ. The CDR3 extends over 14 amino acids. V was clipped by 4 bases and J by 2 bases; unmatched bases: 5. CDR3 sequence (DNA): TGCGCCAGCAGCAGCCGGGGGGTGCAAGAGACCCAGTACTTC. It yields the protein CASSSRGVQETQYF.

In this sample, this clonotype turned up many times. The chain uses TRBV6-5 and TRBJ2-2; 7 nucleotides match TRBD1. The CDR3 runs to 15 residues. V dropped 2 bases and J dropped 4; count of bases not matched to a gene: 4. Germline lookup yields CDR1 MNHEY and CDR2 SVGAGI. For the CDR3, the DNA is TGTGCCAGCAGTTACCTCACAGGGGTCACCGGGGAGCTGTTTTTT. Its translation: CASSYLTGVTGELFF.

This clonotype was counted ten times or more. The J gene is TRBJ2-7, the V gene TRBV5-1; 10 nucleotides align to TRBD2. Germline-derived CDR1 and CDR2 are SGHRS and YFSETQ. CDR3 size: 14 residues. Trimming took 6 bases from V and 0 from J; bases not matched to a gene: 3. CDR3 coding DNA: TGCGCCAGCAACGAGCGGGGGGGCTCCTACGAGCAGTACTTC. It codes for CASNERGGSYEQYF.

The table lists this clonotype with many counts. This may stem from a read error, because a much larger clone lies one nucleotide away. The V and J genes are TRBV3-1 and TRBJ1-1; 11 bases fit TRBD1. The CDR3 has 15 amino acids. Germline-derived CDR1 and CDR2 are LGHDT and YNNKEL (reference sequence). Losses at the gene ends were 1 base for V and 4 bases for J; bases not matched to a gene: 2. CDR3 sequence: CASSQAGTGGTEAFF. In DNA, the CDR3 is TGTGCCAGCAGCCAAGCCGGGACAGGGGGCACTGAAGCTTTCTTT.

CDR3 in DNA: TGTGCCAGCAGCCCAACCCCGCAGGGGGCTGGCACTGAAGCTTTCTTT. Its protein is CASSPTPQGAGTEAFF. The chain combines TRBV2 with TRBJ1-1; 8 nucleotides agree with TRBD1. Germline assignment: CDR1 SNHLY and CDR2 FYNNEI. The CDR3 is 16 amino acids. Trimming cost V 6 bases and J 4 bases; bases outside gene matches: 13.

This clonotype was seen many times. CDR3: CASAGQEETQYF. The CDR3 DNA is TGTGCGTCGGCGGGGCAGGAAGAGACCCAGTACTTC. The chain couples TRBV28 to TRBJ2-5; D is possibly TRBD2 (6 bases). CDR1 MDHEN and CDR2 SYDVKM come from the germline V gene. The CDR3 consists of 12 residues. Full variable domain (missing parts from reference TRBV28 and TRBJ2-5): DVKVTQSSRYLVKRTGEKVFLECVQDMDHENMFWYRQDPGLGLRLIYFSYDVKMKEKGDIPEGYSVSREKKERFSLILESASTNQTSMYLCASAGQEETQYFGPGTRLLVL.